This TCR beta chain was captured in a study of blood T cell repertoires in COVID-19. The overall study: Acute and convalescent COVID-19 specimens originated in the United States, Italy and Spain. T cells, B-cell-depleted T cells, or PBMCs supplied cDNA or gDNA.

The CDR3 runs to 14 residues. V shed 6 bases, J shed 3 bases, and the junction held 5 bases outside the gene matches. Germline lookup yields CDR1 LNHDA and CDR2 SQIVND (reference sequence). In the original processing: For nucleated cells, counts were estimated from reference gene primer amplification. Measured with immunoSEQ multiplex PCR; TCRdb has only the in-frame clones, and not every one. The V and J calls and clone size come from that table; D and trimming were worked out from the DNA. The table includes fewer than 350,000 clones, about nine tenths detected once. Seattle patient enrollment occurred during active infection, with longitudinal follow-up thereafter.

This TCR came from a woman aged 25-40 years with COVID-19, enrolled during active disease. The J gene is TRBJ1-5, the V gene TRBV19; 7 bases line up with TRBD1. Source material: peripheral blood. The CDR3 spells CASSRTGSNQPQHF. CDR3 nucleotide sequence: TGTGCCAGTAGCCGGACAGGCTCCAATCAGCCCCAGCATTTT.